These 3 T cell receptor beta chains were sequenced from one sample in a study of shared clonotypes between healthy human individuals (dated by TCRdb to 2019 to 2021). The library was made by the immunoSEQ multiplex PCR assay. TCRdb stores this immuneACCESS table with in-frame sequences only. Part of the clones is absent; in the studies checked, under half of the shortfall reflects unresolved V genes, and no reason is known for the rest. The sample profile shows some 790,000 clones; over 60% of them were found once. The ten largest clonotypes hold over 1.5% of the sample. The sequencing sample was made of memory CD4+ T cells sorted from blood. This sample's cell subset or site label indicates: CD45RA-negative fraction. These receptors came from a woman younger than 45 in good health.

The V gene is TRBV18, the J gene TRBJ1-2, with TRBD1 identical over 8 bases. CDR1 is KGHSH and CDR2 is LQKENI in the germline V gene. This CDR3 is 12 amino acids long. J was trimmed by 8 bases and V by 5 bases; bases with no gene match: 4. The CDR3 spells CASSSTGDGYTF. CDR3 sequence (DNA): TGTGCCAGCTCATCGACAGGGGACGGCTACACCTTC.

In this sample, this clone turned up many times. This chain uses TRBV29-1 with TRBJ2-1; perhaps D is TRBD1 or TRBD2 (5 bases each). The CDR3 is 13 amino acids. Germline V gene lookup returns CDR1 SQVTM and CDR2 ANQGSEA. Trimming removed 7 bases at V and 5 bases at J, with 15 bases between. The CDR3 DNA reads TGCAGCGGCGACGGGGCAGGGAACAATGAGCAGTTCTTC. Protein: CSGDGAGNNEQFF.

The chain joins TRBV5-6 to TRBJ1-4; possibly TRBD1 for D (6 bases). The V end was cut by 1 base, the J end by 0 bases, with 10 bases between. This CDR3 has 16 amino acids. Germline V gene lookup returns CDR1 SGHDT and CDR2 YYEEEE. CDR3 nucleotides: TGTGCCAGCAGCTTGAGGGGGATTGCAACTAATGAAAAACTGTTTTTT. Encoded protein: CASSLRGIATNEKLFF.